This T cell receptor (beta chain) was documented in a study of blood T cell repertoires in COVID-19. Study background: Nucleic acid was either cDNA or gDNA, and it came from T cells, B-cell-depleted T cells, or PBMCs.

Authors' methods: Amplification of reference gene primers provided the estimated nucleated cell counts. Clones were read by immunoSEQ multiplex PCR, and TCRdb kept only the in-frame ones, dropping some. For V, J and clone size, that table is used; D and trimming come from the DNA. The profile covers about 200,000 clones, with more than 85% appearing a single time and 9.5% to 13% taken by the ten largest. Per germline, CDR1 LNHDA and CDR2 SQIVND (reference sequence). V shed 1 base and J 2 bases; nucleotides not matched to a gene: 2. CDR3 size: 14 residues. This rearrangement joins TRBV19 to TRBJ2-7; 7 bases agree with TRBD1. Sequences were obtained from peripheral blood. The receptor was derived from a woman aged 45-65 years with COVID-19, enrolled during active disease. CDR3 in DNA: TGTGCCAGTAGTATAGCGACAGGGACCTACGAGCAGTACGTC. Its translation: CASSIATGTYEQYV.